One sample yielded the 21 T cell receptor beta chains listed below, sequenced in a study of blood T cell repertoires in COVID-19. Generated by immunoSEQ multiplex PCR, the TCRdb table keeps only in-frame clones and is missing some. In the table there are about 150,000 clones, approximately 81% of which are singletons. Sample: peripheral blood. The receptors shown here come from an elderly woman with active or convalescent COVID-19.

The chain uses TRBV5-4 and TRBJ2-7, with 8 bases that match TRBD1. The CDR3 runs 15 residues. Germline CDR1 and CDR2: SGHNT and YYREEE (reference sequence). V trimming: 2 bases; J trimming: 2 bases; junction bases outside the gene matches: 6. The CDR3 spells CASSLKTGEAYEQYF. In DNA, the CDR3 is TGTGCCAGCAGCTTAAAGACAGGGGAGGCCTACGAGCAGTACTTC.

The DNA of the CDR3 is TGCGCCAGCAGCTTGTTGTGGGCCGATCAAGAGACCCAGTACTTC. Translating gives CASSLLWADQETQYF. The chain carries TRBV5-1 and TRBJ2-5; no clear D gene. From germline, CDR1 is SGHRS and CDR2 YFSETQ. The CDR3 runs to 15 residues. The V and J ends lost 1 base and 2 bases respectively, with 12 bases between them.

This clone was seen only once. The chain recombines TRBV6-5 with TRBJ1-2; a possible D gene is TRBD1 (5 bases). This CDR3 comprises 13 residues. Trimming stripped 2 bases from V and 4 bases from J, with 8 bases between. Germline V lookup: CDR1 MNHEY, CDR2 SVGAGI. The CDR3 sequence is CASSYRQGYGYTF. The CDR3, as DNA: TGTGCCAGCAGTTACCGTCAGGGCTATGGCTACACCTTC.

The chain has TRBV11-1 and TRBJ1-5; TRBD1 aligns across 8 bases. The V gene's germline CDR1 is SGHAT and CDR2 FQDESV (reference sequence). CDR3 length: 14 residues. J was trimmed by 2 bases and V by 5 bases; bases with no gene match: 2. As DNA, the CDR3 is TGTGCCAGCAGCCCGGGACAGGGCAATCAGCCCCAGCATTTT. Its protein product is CASSPGQGNQPQHF.

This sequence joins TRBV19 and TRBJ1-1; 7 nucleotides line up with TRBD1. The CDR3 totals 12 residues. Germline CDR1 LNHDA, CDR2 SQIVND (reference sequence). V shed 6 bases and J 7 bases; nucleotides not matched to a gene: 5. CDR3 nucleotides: TGTGCCAGTAGCGGGGGACAGCGTGAAGCTTTCTTT. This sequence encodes CASSGGQREAFF. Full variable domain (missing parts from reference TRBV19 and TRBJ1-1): DGGITQSPKYLFRKEGQNVTLSCEQNLNHDAMYWYRQDPGQGLRLIYYSQIVNDFQKGDIAEGYSVSREKKESFPLTVTSAQKNPTAFYLCASSGGQREAFFGQGTRLTVV.

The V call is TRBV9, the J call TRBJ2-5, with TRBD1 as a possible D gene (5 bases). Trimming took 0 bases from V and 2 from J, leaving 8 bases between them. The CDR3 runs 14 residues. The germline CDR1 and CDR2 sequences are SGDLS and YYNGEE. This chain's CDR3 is CASSVGQRQETQYF. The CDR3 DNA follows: TGTGCCAGCAGCGTAGGACAGCGACAAGAGACCCAGTACTTC. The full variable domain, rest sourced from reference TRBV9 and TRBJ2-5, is DSGVTQTPKHLITATGQRVTLRCSPRSGDLSVYWYQQSLDQGLQFLIQYYNGEERAKGNILERFSAQQFPDLHSELNLSSLELGDSALYFCASSVGQRQETQYFGPGTRLLVL.

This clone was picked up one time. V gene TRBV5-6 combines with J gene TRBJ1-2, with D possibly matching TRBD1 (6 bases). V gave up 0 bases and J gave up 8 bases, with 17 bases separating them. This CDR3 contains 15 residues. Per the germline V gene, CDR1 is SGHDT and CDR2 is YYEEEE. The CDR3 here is CASSLAGRGIEGYTF. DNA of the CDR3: TGTGCCAGCAGCTTGGCCGGCAGGGGAATAGAGGGCTACACCTTC. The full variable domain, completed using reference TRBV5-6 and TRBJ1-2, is DAGVTQSPTHLIKTRGQQVTLRCSPKSGHDTVSWYQQALGQGPQFIFQYYEEEERQRGNFPDRFSGHQFPNYSSELNVNALLLGDSALYLCASSLAGRGIEGYTFGSGTRLTVV.

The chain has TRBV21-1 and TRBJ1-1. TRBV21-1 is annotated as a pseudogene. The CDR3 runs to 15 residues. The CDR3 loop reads CASSKIGGVNTEAFF. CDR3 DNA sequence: TGTGCCAGCAGCAAAATAGGGGGGGTGAACACTGAAGCTTTCTTT.

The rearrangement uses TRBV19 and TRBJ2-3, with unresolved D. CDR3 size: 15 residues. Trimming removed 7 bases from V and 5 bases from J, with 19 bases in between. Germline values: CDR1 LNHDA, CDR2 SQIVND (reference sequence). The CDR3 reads CASTHSTTPGDTQYF. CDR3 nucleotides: TGTGCCAGTACCCACTCCACTACCCCCGGAGATACGCAGTATTTT.

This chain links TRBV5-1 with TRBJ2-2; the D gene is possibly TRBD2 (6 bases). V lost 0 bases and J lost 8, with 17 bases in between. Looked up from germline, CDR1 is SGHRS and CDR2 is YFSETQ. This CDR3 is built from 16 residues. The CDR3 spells CASSLASARLYGELFF. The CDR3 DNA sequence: TGCGCCAGCAGCTTGGCTAGCGCGCGACTTTATGGGGAGCTGTTTTTT.

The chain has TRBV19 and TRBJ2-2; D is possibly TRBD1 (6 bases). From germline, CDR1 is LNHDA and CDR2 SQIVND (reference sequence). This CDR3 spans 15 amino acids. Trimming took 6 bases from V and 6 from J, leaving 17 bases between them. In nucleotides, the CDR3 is TGTGCCAGTAGGGTTGGGGGCGTGGGCCCCGGGGAGCTGTTTTTT. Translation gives CASRVGGVGPGELFF.

The CDR3 nucleotides are TGTGCCAGCAGCTTAGCGTGGGGGACAGGCTACGAGCAGTACTTC. Protein product: CASSLAWGTGYEQYF. V usage is TRBV7-8 and J usage is TRBJ2-7; 8 bases fit TRBD1. The CDR3 totals 15 residues. Germline V gives CDR1 SGHVS, CDR2 FQNEAQ. V trimming: 0 bases; J trimming: 3 bases; junction bases outside the gene matches: 4.

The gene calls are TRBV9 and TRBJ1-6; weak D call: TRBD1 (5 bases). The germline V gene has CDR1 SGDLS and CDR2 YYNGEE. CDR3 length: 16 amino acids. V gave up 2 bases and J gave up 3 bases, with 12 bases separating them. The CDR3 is CASSVGGDRYNSPLHF. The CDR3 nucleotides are TGTGCCAGCAGCGTGGGGGGGGACCGCTATAATTCACCCCTCCACTTT. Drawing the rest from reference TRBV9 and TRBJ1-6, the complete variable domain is DSGVTQTPKHLITATGQRVTLRCSPRSGDLSVYWYQQSLDQGLQFLIQYYNGEERAKGNILERFSAQQFPDLHSELNLSSLELGDSALYFCASSVGGDRYNSPLHFGNGTRLTVT.

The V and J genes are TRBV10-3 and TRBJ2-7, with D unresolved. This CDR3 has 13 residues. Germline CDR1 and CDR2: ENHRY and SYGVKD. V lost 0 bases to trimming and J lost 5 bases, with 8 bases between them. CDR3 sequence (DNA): TGTGCCATCAGTGAGTCCGGGTTCGACGAGCAGTACTTC. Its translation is CAISESGFDEQYF.

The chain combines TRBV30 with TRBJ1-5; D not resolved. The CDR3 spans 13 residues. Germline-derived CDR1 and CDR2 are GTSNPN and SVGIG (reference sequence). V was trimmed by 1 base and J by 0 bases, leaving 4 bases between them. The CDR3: CAWSESSNQPQHF. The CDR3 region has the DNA TGTGCCTGGAGTGAGAGTAGCAATCAGCCCCAGCATTTT.

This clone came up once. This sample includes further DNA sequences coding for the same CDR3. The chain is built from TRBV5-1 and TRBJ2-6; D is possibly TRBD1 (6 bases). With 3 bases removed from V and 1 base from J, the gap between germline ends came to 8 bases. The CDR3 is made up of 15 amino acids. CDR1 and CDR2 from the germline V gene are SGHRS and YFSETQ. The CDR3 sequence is CASSSTGSGANVLTF. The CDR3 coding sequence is TGCGCCAGCAGCTCTACAGGGTCTGGGGCCAACGTCCTGACTTTC.

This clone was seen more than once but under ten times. CDR3 residues: CASSLDLGQGMSVYGYTF. As DNA, the CDR3 is TGTGCCAGCAGCTTGGATTTGGGACAGGGGATGAGTGTCTATGGCTACACCTTC. The chain combines TRBV5-4 with TRBJ1-2, with 10 bases identical to TRBD1. CDR3 length: 18 amino acids. With 0 bases clipped from V and 4 bases from J, the junction kept 12 bases outside the gene matches. Germline V lookup: CDR1 SGHNT, CDR2 YYREEE (reference sequence).

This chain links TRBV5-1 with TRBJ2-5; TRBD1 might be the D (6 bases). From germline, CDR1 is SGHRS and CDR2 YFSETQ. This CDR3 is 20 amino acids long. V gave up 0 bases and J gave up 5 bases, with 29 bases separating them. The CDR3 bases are TGCGCCAGCAGCTTGGCCGCAGTTGGGGGCCGGGCCCCTGTACTGGAGACCCAGTACTTC. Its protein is CASSLAAVGGRAPVLETQYF.

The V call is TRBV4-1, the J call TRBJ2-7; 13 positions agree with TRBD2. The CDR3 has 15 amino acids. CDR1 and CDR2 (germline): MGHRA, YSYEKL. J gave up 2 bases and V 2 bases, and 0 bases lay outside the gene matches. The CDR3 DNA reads TGCGCCAGCAGCCAAACTAGCGGGAGGGCCTACGAGCAGTACTTC. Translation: CASSQTSGRAYEQYF.

This CDR3 reads CASTGQGSSYEQYF. The CDR3 DNA reads TGCGCCAGCACTGGACAGGGGAGCTCCTACGAGCAGTACTTC. The chain has TRBV5-1 and TRBJ2-7; TRBD1 aligns across 9 bases. The CDR3 has 14 amino acids. Germline trimming cut 6 bases from V and 0 bases from J; bases unmatched to any gene: 4. Germline-derived CDR1 and CDR2 are SGHRS and YFSETQ.

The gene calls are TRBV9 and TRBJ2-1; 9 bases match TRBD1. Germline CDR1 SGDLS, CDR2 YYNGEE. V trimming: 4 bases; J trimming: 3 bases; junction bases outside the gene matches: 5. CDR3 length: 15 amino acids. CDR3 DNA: TGTGCCAGCAGCCCTACGACAGGGGGCTACAATGAGCAGTTCTTC. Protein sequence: CASSPTTGGYNEQFF. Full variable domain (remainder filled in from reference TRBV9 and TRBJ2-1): DSGVTQTPKHLITATGQRVTLRCSPRSGDLSVYWYQQSLDQGLQFLIQYYNGEERAKGNILERFSAQQFPDLHSELNLSSLELGDSALYFCASSPTTGGYNEQFFGPGTRLTVL.